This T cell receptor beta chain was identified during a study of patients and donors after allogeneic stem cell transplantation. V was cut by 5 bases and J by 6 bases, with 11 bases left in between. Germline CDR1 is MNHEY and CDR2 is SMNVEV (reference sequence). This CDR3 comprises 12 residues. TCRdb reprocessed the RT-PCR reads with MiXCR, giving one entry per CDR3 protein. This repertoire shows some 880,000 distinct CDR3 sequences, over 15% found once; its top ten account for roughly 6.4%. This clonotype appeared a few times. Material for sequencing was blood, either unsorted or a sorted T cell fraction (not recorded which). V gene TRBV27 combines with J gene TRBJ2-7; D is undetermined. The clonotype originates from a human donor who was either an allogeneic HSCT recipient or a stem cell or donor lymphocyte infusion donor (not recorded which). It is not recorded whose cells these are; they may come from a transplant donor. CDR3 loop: CASSLPSSEQYF. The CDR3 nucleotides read TGTGCCAGCAGTCTTCCCTCGAGCGAGCAGTACTTC.